One sample yielded the 19 T cell receptor beta chains listed below, sequenced in a study of blood T cell repertoires in COVID-19. Profiled with immunoSEQ multiplex PCR; TCRdb holds only in-frame clones, not every one. The table shows 72,000 or so clones, with approximately 89% occurring only once. Sequencing input: peripheral blood. The origin of the receptors is an elderly woman with active or convalescent COVID-19.

The chain carries TRBV9 and TRBJ1-4; TRBD1 is a possible D gene (5 bases). CDR1 is SGDLS and CDR2 is YYNGEE in the germline V gene. V was trimmed by 0 bases and J by 7 bases, leaving 13 bases between them. The CDR3 is 15 amino acids. For the CDR3, the DNA is TGTGCCAGCAGCGTAGCGGTAGGGGTTGGTGAAAAACTGTTTTTT. This codes for CASSVAVGVGEKLFF.

This sequence joins TRBV12-5 and TRBJ1-5; unclear D gene. The V gene's germline CDR1 is LGHNT and CDR2 FRNRAP. V gave up 2 bases and J gave up 5 bases, with 10 bases separating them. The CDR3 contains 14 residues. The CDR3 nucleotides are TGTGCTAGTGGTTTGTGGCAGGCTTATCAGCCCCAGCATTTT. Protein product: CASGLWQAYQPQHF.

CDR3: CASPHGQYF. The CDR3 DNA reads TGTGCCAGCCCCCACGGGCAGTATTTT. The V and J genes are TRBV12-1 and TRBJ2-3; the DNA was not used to check the table's D call, TRBD2. TRBV12-1 counts as a pseudogene. This CDR3 has 9 residues.

This chain joins TRBV3-1 (or the pseudogene TRBV3-2) and TRBJ2-2, with D hard to call. CDR1 and CDR2 from the germline V gene are LGHDT and YNNKEL (reference sequence). Trimming cost V 2 bases and J 6 bases, with 7 bases left between them. This CDR3 contains 13 residues. For the CDR3, the DNA is TGTGCCAGCAGCCAATCATCGGCCGGGGAGCTGTTTTTT. It codes for CASSQSSAGELFF.

This clone was seen just once. The CDR3 nucleotides read TGTGCCAGCAGTTTGTCGGGACAGGGGGCGGGCGGGGAGCTGTTTTTT. Its translation is CASSLSGQGAGGELFF. This rearrangement joins TRBV27 to TRBJ2-2; 12 bases are shared with TRBD1. In germline, CDR1 is MNHEY, CDR2 SMNVEV (reference sequence). Trimming took 3 bases from V and 7 from J; bases not matched to a gene: 6. The length of the CDR3 is 16 residues.

This clone was detected only a few times. This chain uses TRBV21-1 with TRBJ1-2; the D call TRBD1 from the table was never checked on the DNA. TRBV21-1 is listed as a pseudogene. CDR3 length: 16 residues. The CDR3 DNA follows: TGTGCCAGCAGCTCCCGGGTGGACAGGGAGTCCTATGGCTACACCTTC. Residues: CASSSRVDRESYGYTF.

Note on this clone: The junction shows a germline mismatch at one end, possibly a read error. The V gene is TRBV9, the J gene TRBJ2-7, with TRBD2 matching 8 bases. The CDR3 has 14 amino acids. Germline loops: CDR1 SGDLS, CDR2 YYNGEE. CDR3 bases: TGTGCCAGCAGTGTAGCGGGACAAAGGGACGAGCAGTACTTC. It encodes CASSVAGQRDEQYF. The whole variable domain, remainder taken from reference TRBV9 and TRBJ2-7, is DSGVTQTPKHLITATGQRVTLRCSPRSGDLSVYWYQQSLDQGLQFLIQYYNGEERAKGNILERFSAQQFPDLHSELNLSSLELGDSALYFCASSVAGQRDEQYFGPGTRLTVT.

The gene calls are TRBV7-3 and TRBJ1-1; D ambiguous. Germline CDR1 reads SGHTA; CDR2 reads FQGTGA. V gave up 2 bases and J gave up 2 bases, with 9 bases separating them. CDR3 length equals 14 residues. This chain's CDR3 is CASSLQSINTEAFF. The CDR3 DNA reads as TGTGCCAGCAGCTTACAGTCAATAAACACTGAAGCTTTCTTT.

V gene TRBV7-9 combines with J gene TRBJ2-7; D possibly corresponds to TRBD2 (7 bases). Germline V gene sequence: CDR1 SEHNR, CDR2 FQNEAQ (reference sequence). The ends were cut back, 4 bases at V and 6 bases at J, with 16 bases in the middle. There are 14 residues in the CDR3. CDR3 loop: CASSYEGGHREQYF. The CDR3 DNA reads TGTGCCAGCAGCTACGAGGGGGGGCATCGCGAGCAGTACTTC.

The CDR3 spells CATSRPFYEQYF. The DNA for the CDR3 is TGTGCCACCAGCAGACCCTTCTACGAGCAGTACTTC. The genes are TRBV15 and TRBJ2-7; the D is unclear. The CDR3 contains 12 residues. Germline V CDR1 and CDR2: LNHNV, YYDKDF (reference sequence). Trimming removed 2 bases at V and 3 bases at J, with 5 bases between. Full variable domain (rest looked up from reference TRBV15 and TRBJ2-7): DAMVIQNPRYQVTQFGKPVTLSCSQTLNHNVMYWYQQKSSQAPKLLFHYYDKDFNNEADTPDNFQSRRPNTSFCFLDIRSPGLGDTAMYLCATSRPFYEQYFGPGTRLTVT.

The genes are TRBV5-4 and TRBJ1-4; unclear D gene. The CDR3 is 14 residues long. Per the germline V gene, CDR1 is SGHNT and CDR2 is YYREEE (reference sequence). V shed 4 bases and J shed 5 bases, with 12 bases lying between them. The CDR3 loop is CASSREGPNEKLFF. The DNA for the CDR3 is TGTGCCAGCAGCCGGGAGGGTCCAAATGAAAAACTGTTTTTT.

This rearrangement joins TRBV3-1 (or the pseudogene TRBV3-2) to TRBJ2-7, with D possibly TRBD1 on 7 matching bases. The length of the CDR3 is 16 residues. Trimming left V 1 base short and J 2 bases short, with 15 bases between. Germline V lookup: CDR1 LGHDT, CDR2 YNNKEL (reference sequence). CDR3 sequence reads: CASSQGRAGQTYEQYF. Written as DNA, the CDR3 is TGTGCCAGCAGCCAAGGTCGGGCGGGACAGACCTACGAGCAGTACTTC.

The rearrangement uses TRBV20-1 and TRBJ1-3; D is possibly TRBD1 (6 bases). The V end was cut by 3 bases, the J end by 0 bases, with 12 bases between. CDR1 is DFQATT and CDR2 is SNEGSKA in the germline V gene (reference sequence). This CDR3 contains 15 residues. DNA for the CDR3: TGCAGTGCTAGTAACCGCAGGGGCTCTGGAAACACCATATATTTT. Translating gives CSASNRRGSGNTIYF.

The chain combines TRBV6-4 with TRBJ2-5, with 9 positions matching TRBD1. The CDR3 sequence is 14 residues long. V lost 6 bases and J lost 5; bases outside the gene matches: 7. Germline-derived CDR1 and CDR2 are MRHNA and SNTAGT. The CDR3 sequence is CASSWDRVCETQYF. CDR3 DNA: TGTGCCAGCAGCTGGGACAGGGTCTGTGAGACCCAGTACTTC.

This chain connects TRBV11-3 to TRBJ1-1; possibly TRBD1 for D (5 bases). V was cut by 1 base and J by 1 base, with 7 bases left in between. The germline gives CDR1 SGHNT, CDR2 YENEEA. CDR3 size: 14 residues. The CDR3 DNA reads as TGTGCCAGCAGCTTAGGCGGGACGAACACTGAAGCTTTCTTT. Protein sequence: CASSLGGTNTEAFF.

This CDR3 is CATSVRGLGSEKLFF. CDR3 nucleotide sequence: TGTGCCACCAGCGTCAGGGGGCTTGGTAGTGAAAAACTGTTTTTT. The gene calls are TRBV15 and TRBJ1-4, with TRBD1 identical over 8 bases. The CDR3 covers 15 residues. Germline V gene lookup returns CDR1 LNHNV and CDR2 YYDKDF (reference sequence). The V and J ends lost 5 bases and 7 bases, in that order; junction bases with no gene match: 9.

The CDR3 region is CASNRGLAYEQYF. CDR3 sequence (DNA): TGTGCCAGCAATCGCGGTTTAGCCTACGAGCAGTACTTC. J is TRBJ2-7 and V is TRBV27; D remains unclear. The length of the CDR3 is 13 residues. Between the trimmed V and J ends, which lost 7 bases and 2 bases, there was a span of 12 bases. Germline V gene lookup returns CDR1 MNHEY and CDR2 SMNVEV (reference sequence).

J is TRBJ2-1 and V is TRBV9, with D unresolved. Trimming took off 0 bases at V and 2 bases at J, with 9 bases between the two ends. The germline CDR1 and CDR2 sequences are SGDLS and YYNGEE. This CDR3 is 15 amino acids long. The CDR3 nucleotides are TGTGCCAGCAGCGTAGCTACAGCAGCCTACAATGAGCAGTTCTTC. This sequence encodes CASSVATAAYNEQFF.

There are a few counts of this clone. This chain uses TRBV19 with TRBJ2-7, with TRBD2 as a possible D gene (5 bases). V was pared by 11 bases and J by 8 bases, with 16 bases between. The germline CDR1 and CDR2 sequences are LNHDA and SQIVND (reference sequence). CDR3 length equals 11 residues. CDR3 nucleotide sequence: TGTGCCGCAGGTCCTCACGGGAAGCAGTACTTC. Its translation is CAAGPHGKQYF.